A single T cell receptor (beta chain) is shown here with its context. After extraction with the RNeasy kit, about 0.5 to 1 ug of the RNA was reverse transcribed using random hexamers. immunoSEQ multiplex PCR amplified TCR beta CDR3 across 54 Vbeta, 13 Jbeta. TCRdb fed the immunoSEQ multiplex PCR reads into MiXCR, producing one record per CDR3 protein. The table shows 120,000 or so distinct CDR3 sequences, with about 95% occurring only once. The sample comes from a study of CD8 T cells in Susac syndrome. With 7 bases removed from V and 0 bases from J, the gap between germline ends came to 10 bases. The CDR3 runs 15 residues.

Sequenced material: CD8+ T cells from PBMCs. This TCR came from a human donor with Susac syndrome. The J gene is TRBJ2-6, the V gene TRBV12-3 or TRBV12-4; D gene unclear. Here the CDR3 reads CASTLRTSGANVLTF. CDR3 nucleotides: TGTGCCAGCACCCTCAGAACCTCTGGGGCCAACGTCCTGACTTTC.